This is a list of T cell receptor beta chains from one sample in a study of T cells after posttransplantation cyclophosphamide. TCRdb's copy holds only in-frame clones and misses some; the assay was immunoSEQ multiplex PCR. There are 35,000 to 40,000 clones in the sample, none observed a single time. Sequences were obtained from PBMCs. These receptors were obtained from a man aged 50-60 years in good health, CMV-negative, and a related stem cell transplant donor. The CDR3 runs from the conserved cysteine through the conserved F or W. A D gene is named only where the DNA matches it firmly. Not all rows give a size; the values are once, few, many and, for expanded clones, a class.

v_gene: TRBV10-3
d_gene: .
j_gene: TRBJ2-1
abundance: many
len: 15
CDR3aa: CAISDWRGGRNEQFF
CDR3nt: TGTGCCATCAGCGATTGGAGGGGGGGTCGGAATGAGCAGTTCTTC

v_gene: TRBV5-6
d_gene: .
j_gene: TRBJ2-3
abundance: many
len: 16
CDR3aa: CASSLVAATSTDTQYF
CDR3nt: TGTGCCAGCAGCTTGGTCGCGGCTACTAGCACAGATACGCAGTATTTT

v_gene: TRBV6-1
d_gene: TRBD1
j_gene: TRBJ1-1
abundance: many
len: 14
CDR3aa: CASSEVDRATEAFF
CDR3nt: TGTGCCAGCAGTGAGGTTGACAGGGCCACTGAAGCTTTCTTT

v_gene: TRBV18
d_gene: .
j_gene: TRBJ2-5
abundance: few
len: 15
CDR3aa: CASSPLTQGQETQYF
CDR3nt: TGTGCCAGCTCACCACTAACTCAGGGGCAAGAGACCCAGTACTTC

v_gene: TRBV27
d_gene: TRBD2
j_gene: TRBJ2-7
abundance: many
len: 16
CDR3aa: CASSPGTSRRFSEQYF
CDR3nt: TGTGCCAGCAGTCCCGGGACTAGCCGCCGGTTTAGTGAGCAGTACTTC

v_gene: TRBV15
d_gene: .
j_gene: TRBJ2-3
abundance: many
len: 14
CDR3aa: CATSMGEASDTQYF
CDR3nt: TGTGCCACCAGCATGGGTGAGGCCTCAGATACGCAGTATTTT

v_gene: TRBV6-1
d_gene: .
j_gene: TRBJ2-7
abundance: many
len: 13
CDR3aa: CASSLGLPYEQYF
CDR3nt: TGTGCCAGCAGCCTCGGACTCCCCTACGAGCAGTACTTC

v_gene: TRBV6-5
d_gene: .
j_gene: TRBJ1-1
abundance: many
len: 14
CDR3aa: CASSGRGARTEAFF
CDR3nt: TGTGCCAGCAGTGGGCGGGGGGCCCGCACTGAAGCTTTCTTT

v_gene: TRBV11-2
d_gene: TRBD1
j_gene: TRBJ2-2
abundance: many
len: 17
CDR3aa: CASSLARTGDNTGELFF
CDR3nt: TGTGCCAGCAGCTTAGCCCGGACAGGAGATAACACCGGGGAGCTGTTTTTT

v_gene: TRBV5-1
d_gene: TRBD1
j_gene: TRBJ1-1
abundance: many
len: 13
CDR3aa: CASSLETGNEAFF
CDR3nt: TGCGCCAGCAGCTTGGAGACAGGGAATGAAGCTTTCTTT

v_gene: TRBV27
d_gene: .
j_gene: TRBJ2-7
abundance: .
len: 13
CDR3aa: CASSFRGLYEQYF
CDR3nt: TGTGCCAGCAGTTTCCGGGGTCTCTACGAGCAGTACTTC

v_gene: TRBV5-1
d_gene: TRBD2
j_gene: TRBJ2-5
abundance: few
len: 16
CDR3aa: CASSLQSGNGQETQYF
CDR3nt: TGCGCCAGCAGCTTACAAAGCGGGAATGGGCAAGAGACCCAGTACTTC

v_gene: TRBV18
d_gene: .
j_gene: TRBJ1-1
abundance: many
len: 15
CDR3aa: CASSLQGRLNTEAFF
CDR3nt: TGTGCCAGCTCCCTTCAGGGCCGGCTGAACACTGAAGCTTTCTTT

v_gene: TRBV6-1
d_gene: .
j_gene: TRBJ1-5
abundance: many
len: 15
CDR3aa: CASSDAVNSNQPQHF
CDR3nt: TGTGCCAGCAGTGATGCGGTAAATAGCAATCAGCCCCAGCATTTT

v_gene: TRBV29-1
d_gene: .
j_gene: TRBJ2-7
abundance: many
len: 12
CDR3aa: CSVMEGTYEQYF
CDR3nt: TGCAGCGTGATGGAGGGCACCTACGAGCAGTACTTC

v_gene: TRBV14
d_gene: .
j_gene: TRBJ2-1
abundance: many
len: 16
CDR3aa: CASSQDNSIQRDEQFF
CDR3nt: TGTGCCAGCAGCCAAGACAATTCTATTCAACGGGATGAGCAGTTCTTC

v_gene: TRBV6-5
d_gene: .
j_gene: TRBJ1-1
abundance: many
len: 13
CDR3aa: CASSYGRGTEAFF
CDR3nt: TGTGCCAGCAGTTATGGCCGGGGCACTGAAGCTTTCTTT

v_gene: TRBV18
d_gene: .
j_gene: TRBJ2-1
abundance: many
len: 13
CDR3aa: CASSPGLNNEQFF
CDR3nt: TGTGCCAGCTCACCGGGACTCAACAATGAGCAGTTCTTC

v_gene: TRBV7-9
d_gene: .
j_gene: TRBJ1-1
abundance: many
len: 12
CDR3aa: CASSPGSIEAFF
CDR3nt: TGTGCCAGCAGCCCAGGGTCCATTGAAGCTTTCTTT

v_gene: TRBV19
d_gene: TRBD1
j_gene: TRBJ1-2
abundance: many
len: 13
CDR3aa: CASSRDRVTGYTF
CDR3nt: TGTGCCAGTAGTAGGGACAGGGTCACTGGCTACACCTTC

v_gene: TRBV7-8
d_gene: TRBD2
j_gene: TRBJ2-1
abundance: many
len: 15
CDR3aa: CASSPTSGANNEQFF
CDR3nt: TGTGCCAGCAGCCCGACTAGCGGGGCTAACAATGAGCAGTTCTTC

v_gene: TRBV6-1
d_gene: .
j_gene: TRBJ1-4
abundance: many
len: 15
CDR3aa: CASKINRHRNEKLFF
CDR3nt: TGTGCCAGCAAGATTAACAGGCATAGAAACGAAAAACTGTTTTTT

v_gene: TRBV19
d_gene: .
j_gene: TRBJ1-1
abundance: many
len: 15
CDR3aa: CASSYRTAGNTEAFF
CDR3nt: TGTGCCAGTAGTTACCGGACAGCCGGGAACACTGAAGCTTTCTTT

v_gene: TRBV5-1
d_gene: TRBD1
j_gene: TRBJ2-2
abundance: many
len: 14
CDR3aa: CASSLDRGNGELFF
CDR3nt: TGCGCCAGCAGCTTGGACAGGGGCAACGGGGAGCTGTTTTTT

v_gene: TRBV4-2
d_gene: TRBD1
j_gene: TRBJ1-2
abundance: few
len: 15
CDR3aa: CASSQDSLVQGGYAF
CDR3nt: TGTGCCAGCAGCCAAGATTCTCTGGTCCAAGGGGGCTACGCCTTC

v_gene: TRBV11-1
d_gene: .
j_gene: TRBJ2-7
abundance: many
len: 14
CDR3aa: CASSPLDWSYEQYF
CDR3nt: TGTGCCAGCAGCCCACTTGACTGGTCCTACGAGCAGTACTTC

v_gene: TRBV23-1
d_gene: .
j_gene: TRBJ2-5
abundance: many
len: 13
CDR3aa: CASSQSAVETQYF
CDR3nt: TGCGCCAGCAGTCAATCTGCAGTAGAGACCCAGTACTTC

v_gene: TRBV18
d_gene: .
j_gene: TRBJ2-1
abundance: many
len: 13
CDR3aa: CASSQGSNNEQFF
CDR3nt: TGTGCCAGCTCTCAGGGCAGTAACAATGAGCAGTTCTTC

v_gene: TRBV7-6
d_gene: .
j_gene: TRBJ2-7
abundance: many
len: 13
CDR3aa: CASSLDSYYEQYF
CDR3nt: TGTGCCAGCAGCTTGGACAGCTACTACGAGCAGTACTTC

v_gene: TRBV11-2
d_gene: .
j_gene: TRBJ2-6
abundance: many
len: 15
CDR3aa: CASLQGSAGANVLTF
CDR3nt: TGTGCCAGCCTCCAGGGTTCGGCTGGGGCCAACGTCCTGACTTTC

v_gene: TRBV5-4
d_gene: .
j_gene: TRBJ2-1
abundance: many
len: 15
CDR3aa: CASTPGTPSYNEQFF
CDR3nt: TGTGCCAGCACCCCCGGGACACCCAGTTACAATGAGCAGTTCTTC

v_gene: TRBV5-1
d_gene: TRBD1
j_gene: TRBJ1-1
abundance: many
len: 15
CDR3aa: CASSATDRGSTEAFF
CDR3nt: TGCGCCAGCAGCGCGACAGACAGGGGTAGCACTGAAGCTTTCTTT

v_gene: TRBV10-3
d_gene: .
j_gene: TRBJ1-5
abundance: many
len: 12
CDR3aa: CAISREGQPQHF
CDR3nt: TGTGCCATTTCCCGGGAGGGTCAGCCCCAGCATTTT

v_gene: TRBV19
d_gene: .
j_gene: TRBJ2-2
abundance: many
len: 15
CDR3aa: CASTIRGFGTGELFF
CDR3nt: TGTGCCAGTACCATTAGGGGATTCGGGACCGGGGAGCTGTTTTTT

v_gene: TRBV10-3
d_gene: .
j_gene: TRBJ1-3
abundance: many
len: 14
CDR3aa: CAISDINSGNTIYF
CDR3nt: TGTGCCATCAGTGATATTAACTCTGGAAACACCATATATTTT

v_gene: TRBV11-2
d_gene: .
j_gene: TRBJ2-7
abundance: many
len: 13
CDR3aa: CASSLDRNYEQYF
CDR3nt: TGTGCCAGCAGCTTAGACAGAAACTACGAGCAGTACTTC

v_gene: TRBV29-1
d_gene: .
j_gene: TRBJ2-3
abundance: many
len: 12
CDR3aa: CSFLTGADTQYF
CDR3nt: TGCAGCTTCTTAACCGGGGCAGATACGCAGTATTTT

v_gene: TRBV2
d_gene: .
j_gene: TRBJ2-7
abundance: many
len: 13
CDR3aa: CASSEGTDYEQYF
CDR3nt: TGTGCCAGCAGTGAAGGGACAGACTACGAGCAGTACTTC

v_gene: TRBV7-3
d_gene: .
j_gene: TRBJ1-2
abundance: .
len: 12
CDR3aa: CASSSPGLGYTF
CDR3nt: TGTGCCAGCAGCTCCCCGGGACTTGGTTACACCTTC

v_gene: TRBV18
d_gene: TRBD2
j_gene: TRBJ2-7
abundance: many
len: 15
CDR3aa: CASSPLAGGAYEQYF
CDR3nt: TGTGCCAGCTCACCCCTAGCGGGGGGGGCGTACGAGCAGTACTTC

v_gene: TRBV7-9
d_gene: TRBD1
j_gene: TRBJ2-5
abundance: many
len: 17
CDR3aa: CASSRGGTGLFRETQYF
CDR3nt: TGTGCCAGCAGTCGAGGTGGGACAGGGTTGTTTCGTGAGACCCAGTACTTC

v_gene: TRBV18
d_gene: .
j_gene: TRBJ2-3
abundance: many
len: 15
CDR3aa: CASSPSRGNTDTQYF
CDR3nt: TGTGCCAGCTCCCCATCCAGAGGAAACACAGATACGCAGTATTTT

v_gene: TRBV9
d_gene: TRBD2
j_gene: TRBJ2-3
abundance: .
len: 15
CDR3aa: CASSVRREGIDTQYF
CDR3nt: TGTGCCAGCAGCGTCCGGCGGGAGGGCATAGATACGCAGTATTTT

v_gene: TRBV19
d_gene: TRBD1
j_gene: TRBJ1-1
abundance: many
len: 16
CDR3aa: CASSVDRGIVNTEAFF
CDR3nt: TGTGCCAGTAGTGTAGACAGGGGAATTGTGAACACTGAAGCTTTCTTT

v_gene: TRBV11-2
d_gene: TRBD1
j_gene: TRBJ2-3
abundance: .
len: 16
CDR3aa: CASSFGTGGPTDTQYF
CDR3nt: TGTGCCAGCAGCTTCGGGACAGGGGGCCCCACAGATACGCAGTATTTT

v_gene: TRBV20-1
d_gene: .
j_gene: TRBJ2-7
abundance: .
len: 11
CDR3aa: CSAKGGGEQYF
CDR3nt: TGCAGTGCTAAGGGAGGGGGCGAGCAGTACTTC

v_gene: TRBV9
d_gene: .
j_gene: TRBJ2-1
abundance: few
len: 16
CDR3aa: CASSSRAAVPYNEQFF
CDR3nt: TGTGCCAGCAGCTCCCGGGCAGCGGTCCCCTACAATGAGCAGTTCTTC

v_gene: TRBV5-1
d_gene: .
j_gene: TRBJ2-3
abundance: many
len: 13
CDR3aa: CASSFWGRDTQYF
CDR3nt: TGCGCCAGCAGCTTTTGGGGCAGGGATACGCAGTATTTT

v_gene: TRBV4-2
d_gene: .
j_gene: TRBJ2-3
abundance: many
len: 13
CDR3aa: CASSQVPTDTQYF
CDR3nt: TGTGCCAGCAGCCAAGTTCCAACAGATACGCAGTATTTT

v_gene: TRBV5-8
d_gene: .
j_gene: TRBJ1-3
abundance: many
len: 14
CDR3aa: CASSLPGSGNTIYF
CDR3nt: TGTGCCAGCAGCTTACCAGGCTCCGGAAACACCATATATTTT

v_gene: TRBV9
d_gene: TRBD2
j_gene: TRBJ2-3
abundance: .
len: 15
CDR3aa: CASSVSVAGTDTQYF
CDR3nt: TGTGCCAGCAGCGTCTCTGTAGCGGGTACAGATACGCAGTATTTT

v_gene: TRBV5-1
d_gene: TRBD1
j_gene: TRBJ2-7
abundance: many
len: 16
CDR3aa: CASSLFRGTGSYEQYF
CDR3nt: TGCGCCAGCAGCTTGTTCCGCGGGACAGGGTCCTACGAGCAGTACTTC

v_gene: TRBV11-2
d_gene: TRBD2
j_gene: TRBJ2-3
abundance: many
len: 12
CDR3aa: CASGGGSDTQYF
CDR3nt: TGTGCCAGCGGCGGGGGATCAGATACGCAGTATTTT